Following are 2 T cell receptor beta chains from one sample sequenced in a study of human T cells and chemical hapten exposure. TCRdb independently ran MiXCR on the RACE reads; one entry per CDR3 protein. The data hold more than 75,000 distinct CDR3 sequences, with around 8.7% observed a single time. The time point was: healthy volunteer bleed at 6 weeks. Whole blood that had not been fractionated was the source of extracted total RNA. Specimen: whole blood. The receptors shown here come from a male donor in good health. Some clones in this sample may be carry-over from other donors' samples.

The chain joins TRBV3-1 to TRBJ1-1, with TRBD1 identical over 10 bases. V lost 3 bases to trimming and J lost 5 bases; unmatched junction nucleotides: 9. CDR3 length equals 16 residues. CDR1 and CDR2 (germline): LGHDT, YNNKEL (reference sequence). DNA for the CDR3: TGTGCCAGCAGCCAGCCCCCTGGGACAGGGGTAACTGAAGCTTTCTTT. Translating gives CASSQPPGTGVTEAFF.

This clonotype was seen at least ten times. The chain links TRBV12-3 or TRBV12-4 to TRBJ2-6; D tentatively fits TRBD1 or TRBD2 (6 bases each). V lost 6 bases and J lost 1, with 31 bases in between. The CDR3 loop spans 22 amino acids. CDR3 sequence reads: CASSLGTRPGEARPSGANVLTF. CDR3 DNA: TGTGCCAGCAGCCTAGGGACACGGCCGGGGGAGGCCAGACCGTCTGGGGCCAACGTCCTGACTTTC.